Sequencing of this TCR beta chain was carried out in a study of cytomegalovirus exposure and HLA in healthy donors. The PCR made use of 60 Vbeta and 13 Jbeta primers. Sequencing used immunoSEQ multiplex PCR; TCRdb keeps in-frame clones, though not all of them. This sample has 240,000 or so clones; 82% occur once, and the top ten carry 5% to 6.5%. General study findings and limits: Clonal expansion, a later analysis showed, was greater in HLA-associated TCR beta chains than in equally common others. The records held CMV serostatus as the only immune exposure information. As a later analysis showed, several of the most significant clusters appeared to be linked to common viral pathogens. One variant, a missense change in DCLRE1C, was linked in a later analysis to TCR beta V- and J-gene trimming.

This clone was recorded a few times. Its antigen is currently unknown. Per germline, CDR1 ENHRY and CDR2 SYGVKD. Between the trimmed V and J ends, which lost 1 base and 3 bases, there was a span of 6 bases. The CDR3 covers 13 residues. The V call is TRBV10-3, the J call TRBJ1-1; D not resolved. Sequences were obtained from PBMCs. This clonotype originated in a woman aged 40 to 50 in good health and CMV-seropositive. DNA of the CDR3: TGTGCCATCAGTGAGTGGGAGTACACTGAAGCTTTCTTT. Encoded protein: CAISEWEYTEAFF.